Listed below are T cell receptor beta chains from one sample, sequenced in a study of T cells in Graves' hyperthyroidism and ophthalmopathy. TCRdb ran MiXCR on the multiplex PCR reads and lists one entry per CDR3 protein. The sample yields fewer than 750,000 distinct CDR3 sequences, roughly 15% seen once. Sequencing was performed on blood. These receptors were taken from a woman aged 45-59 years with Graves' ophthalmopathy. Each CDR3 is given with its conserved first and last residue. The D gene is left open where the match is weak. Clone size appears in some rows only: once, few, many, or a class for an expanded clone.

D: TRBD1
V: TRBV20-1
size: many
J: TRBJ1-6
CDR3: CSARAPGTGGSPLHF
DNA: TGCAGTGCTAGGGCCCCCGGGACAGGGGGTTCACCCCTCCACTTT

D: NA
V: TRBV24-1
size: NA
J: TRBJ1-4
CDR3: CATSTTREGEEKLFF
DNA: TGTGCCACCAGTACGACGCGGGAAGGTGAAGAAAAACTGTTTTTT

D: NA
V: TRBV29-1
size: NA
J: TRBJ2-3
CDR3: CSVGGRATDTQYF
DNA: TGCAGCGTTGGAGGGCGGGCCACAGATACGCAGTATTTT

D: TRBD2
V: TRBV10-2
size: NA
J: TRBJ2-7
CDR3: CASSESRLAGVYEQYF
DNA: TGCGCCAGCAGTGAGTCTCGACTAGCGGGAGTTTACGAGCAGTACTTC

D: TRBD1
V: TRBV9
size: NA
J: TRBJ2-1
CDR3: CASSLGGAPYNEQFF
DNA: TGTGCCAGCAGTCTAGGGGGCGCGCCCTACAATGAGCAGTTCTTC

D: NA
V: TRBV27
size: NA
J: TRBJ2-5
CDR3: CASSFSQGQETQCF
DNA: TGTGCCAGCAGTTTTTCACAGGGACAAGAGACCCAGTGCTTC

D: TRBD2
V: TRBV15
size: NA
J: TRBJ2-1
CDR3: CATSRSSGTSGPSSYNEQFF
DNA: TGTGCCACCAGCAGATCCTCCGGGACTAGCGGGCCCAGCTCCTACAATGAGCAGTTCTTC

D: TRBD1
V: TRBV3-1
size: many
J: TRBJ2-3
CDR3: CASSQRTGASTDTQYF
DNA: TGTGCCAGCAGCCAAAGGACAGGGGCTAGCACAGATACGCAGTATTTT

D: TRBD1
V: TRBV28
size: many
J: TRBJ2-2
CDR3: CASSGTGLHYTGELFF
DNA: TGTGCCAGCAGCGGGACAGGGTTACATTACACCGGGGAGCTGTTTTTT

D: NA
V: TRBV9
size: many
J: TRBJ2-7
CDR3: CASSVGGQSYEQYF
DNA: TGTGCCAGCAGCGTAGGGGGCCAATCCTACGAGCAGTACTTC

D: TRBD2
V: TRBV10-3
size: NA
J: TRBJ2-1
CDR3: CAISPGVAGVPDSYNEQFF
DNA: TGTGCCATCAGTCCCGGTGTAGCGGGAGTCCCCGACTCCTACAATGAGCAGTTCTTC

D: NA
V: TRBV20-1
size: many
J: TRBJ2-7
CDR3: CSARDRGYSYEQYF
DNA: TGCAGTGCTAGAGATAGGGGCTACTCCTACGAGCAGTACTTC

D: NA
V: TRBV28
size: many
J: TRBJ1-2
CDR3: CASSFRDPRGGYTF
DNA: TGTGCCAGCAGTTTTAGGGACCCCCGGGGCGGCTACACCTTC

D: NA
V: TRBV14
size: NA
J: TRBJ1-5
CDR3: CASSQFTNQPQHF
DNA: TGTGCCAGCAGCCAATTTACCAATCAGCCCCAGCATTTT

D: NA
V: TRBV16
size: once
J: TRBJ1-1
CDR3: CASSHLTKGNTEAFF
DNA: TGTGCCAGCAGCCACCTGACAAAAGGGAACACTGAAGCTTTCTTT

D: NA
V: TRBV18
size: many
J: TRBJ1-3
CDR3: CASSPRVGSGNTIYF
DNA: TGTGCCAGCTCACCGCGGGTGGGCTCTGGAAACACCATATATTTT

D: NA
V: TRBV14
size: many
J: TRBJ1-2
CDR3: CASSQGPGLIYGYTF
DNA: TGTGCCAGCAGCCAAGGTCCAGGGTTGATCTATGGCTACACCTTC

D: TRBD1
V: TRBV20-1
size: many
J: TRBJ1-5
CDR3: CSARDQGDSNQPQHF
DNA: TGCAGTGCTAGAGATCAGGGGGACAGCAATCAGCCCCAGCATTTT

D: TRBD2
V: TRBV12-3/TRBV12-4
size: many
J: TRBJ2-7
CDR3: CASSFAGGPYEQYF
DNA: TGTGCCAGCAGTTTTGCGGGAGGACCCTACGAGCAGTACTTC

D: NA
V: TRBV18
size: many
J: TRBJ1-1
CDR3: CASSPPVGEAFF
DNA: TGTGCCAGCTCACCACCGGTTGGAGAAGCTTTCTTT

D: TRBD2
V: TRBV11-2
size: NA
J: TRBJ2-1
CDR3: CASGATSSHEQFF
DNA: TGTGCCAGCGGGGCGACTAGCTCCCATGAGCAGTTCTTC

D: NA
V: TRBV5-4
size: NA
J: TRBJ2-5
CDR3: CASSLAKTGQETQYF
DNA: TGTGCCAGCAGCTTGGCCAAGACAGGTCAAGAGACCCAGTACTTC

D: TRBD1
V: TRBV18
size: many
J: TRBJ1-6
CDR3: CASSLGQYKNSPLHF
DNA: TGTGCCAGCTCACTGGGACAGTATAAGAATTCACCCCTCCACTTT

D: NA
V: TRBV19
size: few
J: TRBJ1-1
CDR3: CASSIAQGDTEAFF
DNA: TGTGCCAGTAGTATAGCGCAGGGAGACACTGAAGCTTTCTTT

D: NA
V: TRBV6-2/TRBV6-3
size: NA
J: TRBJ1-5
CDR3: CAGSSDTYTNQPQHF
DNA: TGTGCCGGCAGCTCAGACACGTACACAAATCAGCCCCAGCATTTT

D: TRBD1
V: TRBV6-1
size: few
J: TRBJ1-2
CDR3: CASRVDRGSYGYTF
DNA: TGTGCCAGCAGGGTAGACAGGGGATCTTATGGCTACACCTTC

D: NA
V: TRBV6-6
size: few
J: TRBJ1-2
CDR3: CASSYWGNGYTF
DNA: TGTGCCAGCAGTTACTGGGGCAATGGCTACACCTTC

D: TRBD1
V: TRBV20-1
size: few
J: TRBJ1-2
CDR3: CSARDLQGARDYGYTF
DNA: TGCAGTGCTAGAGATCTCCAGGGGGCGAGAGACTATGGCTACACCTTC

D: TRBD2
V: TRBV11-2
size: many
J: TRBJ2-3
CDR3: CASSFRLAGPTNTQYF
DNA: TGTGCCAGCAGCTTCCGTCTAGCGGGACCCACAAATACGCAGTATTTT

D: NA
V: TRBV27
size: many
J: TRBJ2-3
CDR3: CASSLFRHGYTDTQYF
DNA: TGTGCCAGCAGTTTATTCCGACACGGATATACAGATACGCAGTATTTT

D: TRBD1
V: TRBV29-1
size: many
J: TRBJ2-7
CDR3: CSVAATGVEQYF
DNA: TGCAGCGTTGCCGCGACAGGGGTCGAGCAGTACTTC

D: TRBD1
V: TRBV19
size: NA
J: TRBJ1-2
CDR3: CASSIGLDRAHYGYTF
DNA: TGTGCCAGTAGTATTGGTCTTGACAGGGCCCACTATGGCTACACCTTC

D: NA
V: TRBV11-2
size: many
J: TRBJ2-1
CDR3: CASSFRGGYNEQFF
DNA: TGTGCCAGCAGCTTTAGAGGCGGCTACAATGAGCAGTTCTTC

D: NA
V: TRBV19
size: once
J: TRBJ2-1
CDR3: CASSTGSPYNEQFF
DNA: TGTGCCAGTAGTACTGGGAGTCCCTACAATGAGCAGTTCTTC

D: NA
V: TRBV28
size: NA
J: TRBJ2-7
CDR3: CASSGGRTYEQYF
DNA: TGTGCCAGCAGTGGGGGCAGAACCTACGAGCAGTACTTC

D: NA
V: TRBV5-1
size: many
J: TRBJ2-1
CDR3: CASSLIVSSSYNEQFF
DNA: TGCGCCAGCAGCTTGATTGTTTCTAGCTCCTACAATGAGCAGTTCTTC

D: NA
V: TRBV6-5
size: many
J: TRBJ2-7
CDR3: CASSYSLTGRLVNEQYF
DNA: TGTGCCAGCAGTTACTCCTTAACAGGGCGACTCGTCAACGAGCAGTACTTC

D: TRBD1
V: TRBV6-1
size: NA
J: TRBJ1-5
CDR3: CASSPSGGIQPQHF
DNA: TGTGCCAGCAGTCCCTCAGGGGGAATTCAGCCCCAGCATTTT

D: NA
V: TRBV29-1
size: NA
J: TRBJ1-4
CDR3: CSVRGAVGEKLFF
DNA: TGCAGCGTTCGAGGGGCGGTGGGTGAAAAACTGTTTTTT

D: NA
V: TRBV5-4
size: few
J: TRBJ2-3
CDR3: CASSLKAGHTDTQYF
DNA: TGTGCCAGCAGCTTGAAGGCGGGGCACACAGATACGCAGTATTTT

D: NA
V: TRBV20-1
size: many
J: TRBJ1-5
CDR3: CSATGPNQPQHF
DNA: TGCAGTGCAACAGGGCCCAATCAGCCCCAGCATTTT

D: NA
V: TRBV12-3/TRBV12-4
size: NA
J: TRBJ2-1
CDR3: CASSFLGRTPSSYNEQFF
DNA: TGTGCCAGCAGTTTCTTGGGGAGAACTCCGAGCTCCTACAATGAGCAGTTCTTC

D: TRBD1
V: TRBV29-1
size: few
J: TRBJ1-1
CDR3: CSVDPGGRTEAFF
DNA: TGCAGCGTTGACCCAGGGGGGAGGACTGAAGCTTTCTTT

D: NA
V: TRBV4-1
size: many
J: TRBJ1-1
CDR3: CASSQSQRGMNTEAFF
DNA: TGCGCCAGCAGCCAATCTCAACGGGGGATGAACACTGAAGCTTTCTTT

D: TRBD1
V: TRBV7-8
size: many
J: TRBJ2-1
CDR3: CASSPTRGYEQFF
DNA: TGTGCCAGCAGCCCAACCAGGGGGTATGAGCAGTTCTTC

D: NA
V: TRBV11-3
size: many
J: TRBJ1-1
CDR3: CASSRLEGLNTEAFF
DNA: TGTGCCAGCAGCCGACTAGAGGGGTTGAACACTGAAGCTTTCTTT

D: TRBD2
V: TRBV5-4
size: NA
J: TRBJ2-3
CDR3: CASSPGGLANTDTQYF
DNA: TGTGCCAGCAGCCCAGGGGGACTAGCGAACACAGATACGCAGTATTTT

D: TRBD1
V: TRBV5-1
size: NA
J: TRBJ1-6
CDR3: CASSLEGQHNSPLHF
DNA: TGCGCCAGCAGCTTGGAGGGACAGCATAATTCACCCCTCCACTTT

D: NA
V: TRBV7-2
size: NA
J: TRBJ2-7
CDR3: CASSLVLASCEQYF
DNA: TGTGCCAGCAGCTTAGTCCTGGCCTCCTGCGAGCAGTACTTC

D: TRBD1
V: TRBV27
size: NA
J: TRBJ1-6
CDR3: CASSLERQGSSPLHF
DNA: TGTGCCAGCAGTTTGGAACGACAGGGTTCTTCACCCCTCCACTTT

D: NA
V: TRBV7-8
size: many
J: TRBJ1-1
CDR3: CASSLAKANTEAFF
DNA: TGTGCCAGCAGCTTAGCGAAGGCGAACACTGAAGCTTTCTTT

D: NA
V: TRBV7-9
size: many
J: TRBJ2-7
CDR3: CASSKTGHEQYF
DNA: TGTGCCAGCAGCAAGACAGGTCACGAGCAGTACTTC

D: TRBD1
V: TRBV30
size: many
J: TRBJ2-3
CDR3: CAWNLRGRGTQYF
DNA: TGTGCCTGGAACTTGAGGGGGCGCGGTACGCAGTATTTT

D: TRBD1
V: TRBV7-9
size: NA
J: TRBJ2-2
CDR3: CASTSGQKNTGELFF
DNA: TGTGCCAGCACTTCGGGACAGAAGAACACCGGGGAGCTGTTTTTT

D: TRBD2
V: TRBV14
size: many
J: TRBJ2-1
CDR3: CASSYGLAVSYNEQFF
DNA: TGTGCCAGCAGCTATGGACTAGCGGTCTCCTACAATGAGCAGTTCTTC

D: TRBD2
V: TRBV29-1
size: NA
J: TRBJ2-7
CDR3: CSVASGLAGGLYEQYF
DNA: TGCAGCGTTGCCTCCGGACTAGCGGGAGGCCTCTACGAGCAGTACTTC

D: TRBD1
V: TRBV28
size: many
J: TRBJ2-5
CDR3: CASSTTGEGTQYF
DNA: TGTGCCAGCAGTACTACAGGGGAAGGGACCCAGTACTTC

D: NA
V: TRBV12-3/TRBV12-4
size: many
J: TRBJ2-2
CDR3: CASSLVYTGELFF
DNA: TGTGCCAGCAGTTTAGTCTACACCGGGGAGCTGTTTTTT